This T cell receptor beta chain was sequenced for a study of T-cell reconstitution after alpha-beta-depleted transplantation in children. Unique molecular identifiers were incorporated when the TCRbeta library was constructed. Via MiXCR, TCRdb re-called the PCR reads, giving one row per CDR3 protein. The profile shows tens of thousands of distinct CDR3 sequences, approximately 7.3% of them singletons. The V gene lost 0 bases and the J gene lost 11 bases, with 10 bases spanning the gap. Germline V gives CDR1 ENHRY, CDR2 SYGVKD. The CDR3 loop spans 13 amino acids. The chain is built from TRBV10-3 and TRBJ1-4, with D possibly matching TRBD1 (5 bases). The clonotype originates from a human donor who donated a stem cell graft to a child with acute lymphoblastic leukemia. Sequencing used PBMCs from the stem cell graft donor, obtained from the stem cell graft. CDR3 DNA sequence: TGTGCCATCAGTGAGTCGACGGGGGGGAAACTGTTTTTT. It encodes CAISESTGGKLFF.